These 7 T cell receptor beta chains share one sample of origin, sequenced in a study of OX40 agonist ivuxolimab in advanced cancers. Assay: immunoSEQ multiplex PCR; the TCRdb copy retains only in-frame clones and omits some. The data show 45,000 to 60,000 clones, with roughly 84% seen just once and under 30% held by the top ten. The sample in question was CD4+ or CD8+ T cells sorted from blood, obtained in a trial of the OX40 agonist ivuxolimab. Source of these receptors: an adult with an advanced solid tumor such as melanoma, head and neck, liver or kidney cancer.

This chain connects TRBV9 to TRBJ2-3; D is possibly TRBD2 (6 bases). Germline CDR1 SGDLS, CDR2 YYNGEE. The CDR3 sequence is 15 residues long. Between the trimmed V and J ends, which lost 3 bases and 0 bases, there was a span of 11 bases. The DNA of the CDR3 is TGTGCCAGCAGCGCCCGGGGGACTAGCACAGATACGCAGTATTTT. This sequence encodes CASSARGTSTDTQYF. The whole variable domain, filled in from reference TRBV9 and TRBJ2-3, reads DSGVTQTPKHLITATGQRVTLRCSPRSGDLSVYWYQQSLDQGLQFLIQYYNGEERAKGNILERFSAQQFPDLHSELNLSSLELGDSALYFCASSARGTSTDTQYFGPGTRLTVL.

J is TRBJ2-3 and V is TRBV2; TRBD2 matches at 10 bases. Per the germline V gene, CDR1 is SNHLY and CDR2 is FYNNEI. Trimming at V came to 3 bases and at J to 0 bases, leaving 6 bases not matched to a gene. The CDR3 is made up of 17 amino acids. The chain's CDR3 is CASSDERGGFSTDTQYF. The CDR3 DNA sequence: TGTGCCAGCAGTGATGAGCGGGGGGGCTTTAGCACAGATACGCAGTATTTT.

This clone has more than one count but fewer than ten. The chain combines TRBV14 with TRBJ1-6; perhaps TRBD1 as D (5 bases). In germline, CDR1 is SGHDN, CDR2 FVKESK. CDR3 size: 16 residues. The V end was cut by 3 bases, the J end by 0 bases, with 9 bases between. The CDR3 protein is CASSQGLGSYNSPLHF. Here the CDR3 DNA reads TGTGCCAGCAGCCAGGGGCTTGGCTCCTATAATTCACCCCTCCACTTT.

Here the CDR3 reads CASSQELGASNQPQHF. The CDR3 nucleotides read TGCGCCAGCAGCCAAGAATTGGGGGCTAGCAATCAGCCCCAGCATTTT. The chain carries TRBV4-3 and TRBJ1-5; TRBD1 might be the D (6 bases). The germline gives CDR1 LGHNA, CDR2 YSLEER. V lost 0 bases, J lost 0 bases, and 9 bases lay in between. This CDR3 region has 16 residues.

This clone came up a few times. This chain uses TRBV30 with TRBJ1-5, with D possibly TRBD1 on 5 matching bases. Trimming stripped 2 bases from V and 3 bases from J, with 14 bases between. Germline-derived CDR1 and CDR2 are GTSNPN and SVGIG (reference sequence). CDR3 length: 15 residues. For the CDR3, the DNA is TGTGCCTGGAGTAAAACGGGACTCCACAATCAGCCCCAGCATTTT. It specifies CAWSKTGLHNQPQHF.

The chain joins TRBV6-4 to TRBJ2-3, with 9 bases that match TRBD2. CDR3 length: 14 residues. Germline V lookup: CDR1 MRHNA, CDR2 SNTAGT. Trimming removed 5 bases from V and 2 bases from J; junction bases left unmatched: 2. The CDR3: CASSSGRHTDTQYF. CDR3 in DNA: TGTGCCAGCAGTAGCGGGAGGCACACAGATACGCAGTATTTT.

J is TRBJ1-3 and V is TRBV11-3, with D maybe TRBD1 (6 bases). V was shortened by 0 bases and J by 6 bases, with 9 bases between the two germline ends. CDR1 is SGHNT and CDR2 is YENEEA in the germline V gene. This CDR3 has 14 residues. This CDR3 reads CASSLDHRVNTIYF. The CDR3 DNA is TGTGCCAGCAGCTTAGATCACAGGGTAAACACCATATATTTT. Supplemented by reference TRBV11-3 and TRBJ1-3, the full variable domain reads EAGVVQSPRYKIIEKKQPVAFWCNPISGHNTLYWYLQNLGQGPELLIRYENEEAVDDSQLPKDRFSAERLKGVDSTLKIQPAELGDSAVYLCASSLDHRVNTIYFGEGSWLTVV.